This T cell receptor (beta chain) is drawn from a study of control samples from healthy donors and cancer patients. Sequenced by immunoSEQ multiplex PCR; TCRdb stores in-frame clones only, minus some. The table records about 98,000 clones, about 92% of them present only once. V shed 2 bases and J 6 bases; nucleotides not matched to a gene: 0. From germline, CDR1 is MNHNS and CDR2 SASEGT. The length of the CDR3 is 14 residues. The source material was blood. J is TRBJ2-1 and V is TRBV6-1; 11 bases are shared with TRBD2. This clonotype was obtained from a woman aged 18-29 years in good health. Written as DNA, the CDR3 is TGTGCCAGCAGTGAACTAGCGGGGGGCAATGAGCAGTTCTTC. Its protein is CASSELAGGNEQFF.